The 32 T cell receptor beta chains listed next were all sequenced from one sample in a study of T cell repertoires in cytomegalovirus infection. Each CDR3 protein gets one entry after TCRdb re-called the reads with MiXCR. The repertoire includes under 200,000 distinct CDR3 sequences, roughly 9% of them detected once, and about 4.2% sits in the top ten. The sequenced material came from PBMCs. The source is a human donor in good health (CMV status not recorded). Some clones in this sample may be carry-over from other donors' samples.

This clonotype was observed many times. The CDR3 DNA reads TGTGCCAGCAGTAAGACGATGAACACTGAAGCTTTCTTT. Encoded protein: CASSKTMNTEAFF. V usage is TRBV28 and J usage is TRBJ1-1; D call uncertain. The germline CDR1 and CDR2 sequences are MDHEN and SYDVKM. With 5 bases removed from V and 0 bases from J, the gap between germline ends came to 7 bases. The CDR3 length is 13 residues.

This CDR3 reads CSATMAVRNTGELFF. CDR3 DNA: TGCAGTGCCACGATGGCCGTAAGGAACACCGGGGAGCTGTTTTTT. The chain carries TRBV20-1 and TRBJ2-2; no firm D call. Between the trimmed V and J ends, which lost 6 bases and 1 base, there was a span of 15 bases. This CDR3 has 15 residues. Germline V lookup: CDR1 DFQATT, CDR2 SNEGSKA (reference sequence).

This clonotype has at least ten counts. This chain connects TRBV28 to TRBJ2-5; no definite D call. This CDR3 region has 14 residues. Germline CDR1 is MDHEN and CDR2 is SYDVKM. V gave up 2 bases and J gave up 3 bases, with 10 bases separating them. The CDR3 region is CASSLRAKKETQYF. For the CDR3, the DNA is TGTGCCAGCAGTTTACGAGCGAAAAAAGAGACCCAGTACTTC.

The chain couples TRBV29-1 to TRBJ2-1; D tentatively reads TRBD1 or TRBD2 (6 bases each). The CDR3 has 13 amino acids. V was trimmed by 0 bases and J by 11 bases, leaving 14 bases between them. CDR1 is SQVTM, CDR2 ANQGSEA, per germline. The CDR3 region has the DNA TGCAGCGTTGAAGATAAGGGGGGCTTTAAGCAGTTCTTC. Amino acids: CSVEDKGGFKQFF.

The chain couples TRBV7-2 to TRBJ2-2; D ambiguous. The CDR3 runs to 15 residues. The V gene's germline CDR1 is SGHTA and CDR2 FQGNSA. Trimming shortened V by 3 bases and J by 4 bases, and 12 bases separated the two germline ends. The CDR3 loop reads CASSFPTGGTGELFF. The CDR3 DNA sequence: TGTGCCAGCAGCTTCCCCACGGGTGGCACCGGGGAGCTGTTTTTT.

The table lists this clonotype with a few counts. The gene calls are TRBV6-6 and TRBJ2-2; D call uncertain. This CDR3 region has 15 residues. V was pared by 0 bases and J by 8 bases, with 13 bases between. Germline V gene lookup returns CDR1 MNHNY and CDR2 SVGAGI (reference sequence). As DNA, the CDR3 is TGTGCCAGCAGTTACTCCCCGGACCGTCCTGGGGAGCTGTTTTTT. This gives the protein CASSYSPDRPGELFF.

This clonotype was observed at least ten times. The CDR3 spells CASSYGAIRSTEAFF. CDR3 nucleotides: TGTGCCAGCAGTTACGGGGCGATTCGGAGTACTGAAGCTTTCTTT. The gene calls are TRBV6-6 and TRBJ1-1; D perhaps matches TRBD1 (5 bases). V lost 2 bases and J lost 5, with 15 bases in between. The CDR3 consists of 15 residues. Germline V gene data show CDR1 as MNHNY and CDR2 as SVGAGI (reference sequence).

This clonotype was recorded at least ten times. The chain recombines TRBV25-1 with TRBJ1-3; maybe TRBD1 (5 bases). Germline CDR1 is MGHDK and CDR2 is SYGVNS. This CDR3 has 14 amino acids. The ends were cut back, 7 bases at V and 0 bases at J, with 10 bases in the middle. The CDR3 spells CASKDSASGNTIYF. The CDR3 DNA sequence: TGTGCCAGCAAAGACAGCGCCTCTGGAAACACCATATATTTT.

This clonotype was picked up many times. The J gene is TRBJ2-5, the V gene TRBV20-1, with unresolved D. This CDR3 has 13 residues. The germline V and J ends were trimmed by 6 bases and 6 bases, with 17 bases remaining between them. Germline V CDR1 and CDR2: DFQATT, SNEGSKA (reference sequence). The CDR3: CSAPSSSQQTQYF. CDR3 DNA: TGCAGTGCCCCCTCTTCCTCTCAACAGACCCAGTACTTC.

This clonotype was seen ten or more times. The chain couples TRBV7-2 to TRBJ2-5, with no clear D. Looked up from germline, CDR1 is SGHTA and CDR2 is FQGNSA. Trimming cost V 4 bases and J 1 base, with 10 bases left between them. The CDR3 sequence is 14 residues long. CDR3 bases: TGTGCCAGCAGCTCCCATAGACTCCAAGAGACCCAGTACTTC. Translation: CASSSHRLQETQYF.

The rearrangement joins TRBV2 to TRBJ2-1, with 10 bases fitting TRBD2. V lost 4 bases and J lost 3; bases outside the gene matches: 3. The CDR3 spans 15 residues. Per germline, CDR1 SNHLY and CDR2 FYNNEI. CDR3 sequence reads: CASSGQRGGYNEQFF. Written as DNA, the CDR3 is TGTGCCAGCAGTGGTCAGCGGGGGGGCTACAATGAGCAGTTCTTC.

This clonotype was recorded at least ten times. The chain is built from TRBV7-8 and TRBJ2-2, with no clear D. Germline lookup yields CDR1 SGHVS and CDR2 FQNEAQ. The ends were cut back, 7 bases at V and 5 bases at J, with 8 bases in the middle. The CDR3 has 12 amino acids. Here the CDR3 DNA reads TGTGCCAGCACCTTGGGGACCGGGGAGCTGTTTTTT. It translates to CASTLGTGELFF.

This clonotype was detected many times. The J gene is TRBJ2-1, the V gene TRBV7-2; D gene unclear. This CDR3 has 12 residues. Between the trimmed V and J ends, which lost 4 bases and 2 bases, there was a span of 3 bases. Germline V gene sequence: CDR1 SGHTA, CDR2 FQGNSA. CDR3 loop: CASSSPYNEQFF. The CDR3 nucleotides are TGTGCCAGCAGCTCCCCCTACAATGAGCAGTTCTTC.

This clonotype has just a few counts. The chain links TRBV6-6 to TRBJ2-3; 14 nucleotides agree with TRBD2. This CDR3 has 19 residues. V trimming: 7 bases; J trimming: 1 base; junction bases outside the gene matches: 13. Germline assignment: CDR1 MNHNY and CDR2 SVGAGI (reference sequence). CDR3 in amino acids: CASTIGTSGSGFRTDTQYF. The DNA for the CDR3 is TGTGCCAGCACCATAGGGACTAGCGGGAGTGGGTTTCGCACAGATACGCAGTATTTT.

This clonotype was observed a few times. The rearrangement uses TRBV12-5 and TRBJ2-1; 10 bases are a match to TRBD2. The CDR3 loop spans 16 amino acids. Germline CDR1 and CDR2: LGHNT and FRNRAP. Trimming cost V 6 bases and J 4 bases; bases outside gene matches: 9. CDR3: CASGRTSGELYNEQFF. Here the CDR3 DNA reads TGTGCTAGTGGACGCACTAGCGGGGAATTATACAATGAGCAGTTCTTC.

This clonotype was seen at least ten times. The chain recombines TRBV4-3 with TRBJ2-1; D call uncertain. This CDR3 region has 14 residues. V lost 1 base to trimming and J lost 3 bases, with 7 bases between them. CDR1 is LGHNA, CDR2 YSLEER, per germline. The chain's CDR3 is CASSQGLGYNEQFF. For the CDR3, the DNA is TGCGCCAGCAGCCAAGGTCTGGGCTACAATGAGCAGTTCTTC.

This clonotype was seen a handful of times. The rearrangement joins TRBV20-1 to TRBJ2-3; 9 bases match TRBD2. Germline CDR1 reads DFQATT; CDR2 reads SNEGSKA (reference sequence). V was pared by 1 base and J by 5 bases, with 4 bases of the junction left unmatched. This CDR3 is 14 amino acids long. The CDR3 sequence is CSARGRGGVDTQYF. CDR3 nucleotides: TGCAGTGCTAGAGGGCGGGGGGGGGTAGATACGCAGTATTTT.

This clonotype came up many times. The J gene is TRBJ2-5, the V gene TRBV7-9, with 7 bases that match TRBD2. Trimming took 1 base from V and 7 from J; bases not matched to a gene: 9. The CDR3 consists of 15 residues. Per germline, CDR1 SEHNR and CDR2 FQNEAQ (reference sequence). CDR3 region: CASSLVSAGEVTQYF. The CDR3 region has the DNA TGTGCCAGCAGCTTAGTGAGTGCGGGGGAGGTGACCCAGTACTTC.

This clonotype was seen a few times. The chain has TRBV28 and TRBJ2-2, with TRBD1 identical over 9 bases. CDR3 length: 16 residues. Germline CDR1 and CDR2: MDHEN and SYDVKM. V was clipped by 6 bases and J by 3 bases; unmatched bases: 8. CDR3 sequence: CASRLDRGRDTGELFF. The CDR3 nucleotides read TGTGCCAGCAGACTGGACAGGGGCAGGGACACCGGGGAGCTGTTTTTT.

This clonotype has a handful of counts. Here the CDR3 reads CRGGQGNTEAFF. CDR3 DNA: TGCAGGGGCGGACAGGGAAACACTGAAGCTTTCTTT. V gene TRBV20-1 combines with J gene TRBJ1-1; 8 bases agree with TRBD1. Germline CDR1 DFQATT, CDR2 SNEGSKA (reference sequence). The CDR3 extends over 12 amino acids.

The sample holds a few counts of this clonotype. CDR3 amino acids: CASSGRWGGQGVRAYNEQFF. CDR3 coding DNA: TGTGCCAGCAGCGGACGATGGGGGGGGCAGGGCGTACGAGCCTACAATGAGCAGTTCTTC. This chain links TRBV7-9 with TRBJ2-1; D may be TRBD2 (7 bases). CDR1 and CDR2 from the germline V gene are SEHNR and FQNEAQ (reference sequence). Between the trimmed V and J ends, which lost 5 bases and 2 bases, there was a span of 28 bases. This CDR3 comprises 20 residues.

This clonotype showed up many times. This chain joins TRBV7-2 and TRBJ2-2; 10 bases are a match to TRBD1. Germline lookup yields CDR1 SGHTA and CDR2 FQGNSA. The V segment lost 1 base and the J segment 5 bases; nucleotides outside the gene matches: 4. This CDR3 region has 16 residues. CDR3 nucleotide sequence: TGTGCCAGCAGCTTAGAGACAGGGGGCTTAACCGGGGAGCTGTTTTTT. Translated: CASSLETGGLTGELFF.

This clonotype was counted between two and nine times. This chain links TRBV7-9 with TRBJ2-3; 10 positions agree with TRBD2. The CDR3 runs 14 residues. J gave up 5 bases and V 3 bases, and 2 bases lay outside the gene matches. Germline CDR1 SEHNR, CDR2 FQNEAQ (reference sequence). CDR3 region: CASSFLAGVDTQYF. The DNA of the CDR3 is TGTGCCAGCAGCTTTCTAGCGGGAGTAGATACGCAGTATTTT.

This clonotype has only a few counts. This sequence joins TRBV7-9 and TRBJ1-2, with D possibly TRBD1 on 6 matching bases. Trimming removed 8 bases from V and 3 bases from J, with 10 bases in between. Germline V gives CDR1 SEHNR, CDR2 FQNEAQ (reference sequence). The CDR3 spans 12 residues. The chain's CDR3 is CASGGQYYGYTF. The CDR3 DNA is TGTGCCAGCGGAGGACAGTACTATGGCTACACCTTC. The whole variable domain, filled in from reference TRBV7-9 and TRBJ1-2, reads DTGVSQNPRHKITKRGQNVTFRCDPISEHNRLYWYRQTLGQGPEFLTYFQNEAQLEKSRLLSDRFSAERPKGSFSTLEIQRTEQGDSAMYLCASGGQYYGYTFGSGTRLTVV.

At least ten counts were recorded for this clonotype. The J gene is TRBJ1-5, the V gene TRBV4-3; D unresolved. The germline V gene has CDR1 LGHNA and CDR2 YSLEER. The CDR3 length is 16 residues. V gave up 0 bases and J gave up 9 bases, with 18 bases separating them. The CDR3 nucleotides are TGCGCCAGCAGCCAAGATTATGGGTCCGGGTCGTTGCCCCAGCATTTT. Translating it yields CASSQDYGSGSLPQHF.

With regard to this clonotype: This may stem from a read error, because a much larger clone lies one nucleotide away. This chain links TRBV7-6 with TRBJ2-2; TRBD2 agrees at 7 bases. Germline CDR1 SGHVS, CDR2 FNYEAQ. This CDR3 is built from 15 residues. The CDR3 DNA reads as TGTGCCGGCAGCTTGGGGGGGGTCGACACCGGGGAGCTGTTTTTT. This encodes CAGSLGGVDTGELFF.

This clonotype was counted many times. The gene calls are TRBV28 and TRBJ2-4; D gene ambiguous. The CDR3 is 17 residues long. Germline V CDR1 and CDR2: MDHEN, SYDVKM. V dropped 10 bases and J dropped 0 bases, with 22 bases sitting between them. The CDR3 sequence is CATCAHLRILAKNIQYF. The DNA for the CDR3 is TGTGCCACCTGTGCGCATCTCAGGATACTAGCCAAAAACATTCAGTACTTC.

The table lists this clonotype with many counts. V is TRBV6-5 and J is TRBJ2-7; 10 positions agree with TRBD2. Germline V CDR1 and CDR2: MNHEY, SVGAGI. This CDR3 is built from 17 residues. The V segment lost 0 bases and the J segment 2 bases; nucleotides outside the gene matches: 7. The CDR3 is CASSYSASGRTTYEQYF. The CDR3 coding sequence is TGTGCCAGCAGTTACTCGGCTAGCGGGAGAACCACCTACGAGCAGTACTTC.

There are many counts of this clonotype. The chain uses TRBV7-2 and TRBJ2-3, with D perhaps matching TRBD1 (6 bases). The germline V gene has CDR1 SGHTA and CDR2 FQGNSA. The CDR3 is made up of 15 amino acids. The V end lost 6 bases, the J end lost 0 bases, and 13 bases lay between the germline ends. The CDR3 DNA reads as TGTGCCAGCAGGGGCGACAGGCGGAGCACAGATACGCAGTATTTT. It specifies CASRGDRRSTDTQYF.

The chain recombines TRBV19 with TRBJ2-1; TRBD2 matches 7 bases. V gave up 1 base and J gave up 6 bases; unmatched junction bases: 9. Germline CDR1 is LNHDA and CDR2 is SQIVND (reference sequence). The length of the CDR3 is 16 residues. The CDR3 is CASSIAAGVGINEQFF. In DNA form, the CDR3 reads TGTGCCAGTAGTATAGCGGCGGGAGTGGGGATCAATGAGCAGTTCTTC.

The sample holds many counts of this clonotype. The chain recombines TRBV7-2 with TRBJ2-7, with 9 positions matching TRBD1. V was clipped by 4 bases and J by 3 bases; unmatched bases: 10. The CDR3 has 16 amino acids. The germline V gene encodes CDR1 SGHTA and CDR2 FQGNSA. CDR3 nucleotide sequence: TGTGCCAGCAGCTCTTCTGGACAGGGGAGCGACTACGAGCAGTACTTC. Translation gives CASSSSGQGSDYEQYF.

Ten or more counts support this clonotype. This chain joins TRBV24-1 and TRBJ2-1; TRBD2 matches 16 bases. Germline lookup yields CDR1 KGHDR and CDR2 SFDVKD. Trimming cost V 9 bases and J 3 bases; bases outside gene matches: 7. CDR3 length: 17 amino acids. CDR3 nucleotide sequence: TGTGCCACCTCGGGGACTAGCGGGAGGGCGTACTACAATGAGCAGTTCTTC. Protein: CATSGTSGRAYYNEQFF.